This record covers a single T cell receptor beta chain. Its antigen remains unidentified. Germline V gene data show CDR1 as SGHRS and CDR2 as YFSETQ. The V gene lost 3 bases and the J gene lost 7 bases, with 10 bases spanning the gap. This CDR3 is 12 amino acids long. MiXCR was run by TCRdb on the RT-PCR reads, yielding one entry per CDR3 protein. Here the sample spans 300,000 to 350,000 distinct CDR3 sequences, 21% being singletons. This sample is part of a study of response to subunit inactivated influenza vaccine. Notes on the study in general: It was the authors' suggestion that each seasonal influenza vaccination recruits few new T cells.

The input for sequencing was PBMCs from blood, taken about 20 months after vaccination. The V gene is TRBV5-1, the J gene TRBJ1-2, with D perhaps matching TRBD1 (6 bases). This clonotype originated in a man between 50 and 75 years old who received an inactivated influenza vaccine. The CDR3 DNA reads TGCGCCAGCAGCTCTGGACAGTCTGGCTACACCTTC. It specifies CASSSGQSGYTF.